The clone carrying this T cell receptor beta chain was observed a handful of times. What it binds is not known. The data belong to a study of T-cell reconstitution after alpha-beta-depleted transplantation in children. Construction of the TCRbeta library involved unique molecular identifiers. TCRdb re-called the PCR reads with MiXCR, one entry per CDR3 protein. The repertoire holds hundreds of thousands of distinct CDR3 sequences, with 15% to 20% as singletons. V shed 1 base and J shed 6 bases, with 10 bases lying between them. This CDR3 region has 14 residues. Germline-derived CDR1 and CDR2 are MDHEN and SYDVKM. Study-level findings and limits: At the one-year point after transplant, T-cell counts and TCRbeta diversity were found to come mostly from T cells that had been newly produced.

The receptor was isolated from a boy in the first two years of life who had a stem cell transplant for Wiskott-Aldrich syndrome, so the T cells may come from the graft donor. The chain links TRBV28 to TRBJ1-5; tentative D call: TRBD1 (5 bases). Material: PBMCs, mostly from graft donor cells, obtained 360 days after TCRalphabeta/CD19-depleted stem cell transplant. CDR3 in amino acids: CASSLSQGGQPQHF. In nucleotides, the CDR3 is TGTGCCAGCAGTTTATCTCAGGGCGGTCAGCCCCAGCATTTT.